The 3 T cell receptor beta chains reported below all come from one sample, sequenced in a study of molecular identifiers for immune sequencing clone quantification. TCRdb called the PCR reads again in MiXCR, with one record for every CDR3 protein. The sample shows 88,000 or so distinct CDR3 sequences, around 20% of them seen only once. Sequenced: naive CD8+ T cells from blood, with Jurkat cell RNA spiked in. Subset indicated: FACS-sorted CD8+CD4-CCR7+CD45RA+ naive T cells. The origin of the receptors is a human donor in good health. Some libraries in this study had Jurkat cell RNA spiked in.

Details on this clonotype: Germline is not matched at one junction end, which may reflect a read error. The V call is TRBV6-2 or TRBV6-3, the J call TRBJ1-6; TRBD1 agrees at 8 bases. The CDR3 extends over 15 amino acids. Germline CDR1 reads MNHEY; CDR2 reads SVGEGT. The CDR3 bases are TGTGCCAGCAGCCCCGTCGGGACAGGAGTGACACCCCCCCACTTT. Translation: CASSPVGTGVTPPHF.

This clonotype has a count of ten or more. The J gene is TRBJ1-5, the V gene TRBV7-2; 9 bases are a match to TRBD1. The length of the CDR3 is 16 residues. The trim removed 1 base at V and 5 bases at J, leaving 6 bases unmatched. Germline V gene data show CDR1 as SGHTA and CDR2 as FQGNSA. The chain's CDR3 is CASSLVRTGADQPQHF. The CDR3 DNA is TGTGCCAGCAGCTTAGTCCGGACAGGGGCAGATCAGCCCCAGCATTTT.

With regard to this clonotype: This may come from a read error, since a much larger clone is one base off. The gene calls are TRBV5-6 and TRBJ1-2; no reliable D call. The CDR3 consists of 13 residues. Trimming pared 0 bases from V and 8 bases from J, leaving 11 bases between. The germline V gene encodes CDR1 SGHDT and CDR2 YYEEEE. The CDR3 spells CASSLVPGKGYTF. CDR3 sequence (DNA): TGTGCCAGCAGCTTGGTTCCCGGGAAAGGCTACACCTTC. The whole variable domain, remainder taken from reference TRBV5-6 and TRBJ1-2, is DAGVTQSPTHLIKTRGQQVTLRCSPKSGHDTVSWYQQALGQGPQFIFQYYEEEERQRGNFPDRFSGHQFPNYSSELNVNALLLGDSALYLCASSLVPGKGYTFGSGTRLTVV.